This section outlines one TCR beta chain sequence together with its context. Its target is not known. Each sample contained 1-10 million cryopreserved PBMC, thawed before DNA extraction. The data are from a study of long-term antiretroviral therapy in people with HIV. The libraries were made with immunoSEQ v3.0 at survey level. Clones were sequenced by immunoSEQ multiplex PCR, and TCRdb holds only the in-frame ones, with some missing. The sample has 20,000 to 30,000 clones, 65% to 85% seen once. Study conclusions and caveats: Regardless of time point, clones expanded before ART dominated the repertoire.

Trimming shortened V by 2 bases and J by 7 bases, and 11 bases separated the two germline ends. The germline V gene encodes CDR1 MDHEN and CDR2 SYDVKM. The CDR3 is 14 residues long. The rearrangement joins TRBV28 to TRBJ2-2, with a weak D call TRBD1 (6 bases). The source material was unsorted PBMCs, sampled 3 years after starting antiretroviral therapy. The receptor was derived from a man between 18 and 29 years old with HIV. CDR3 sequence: CASSLQGLGGELFF. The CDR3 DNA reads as TGTGCCAGCAGTTTACAGGGGTTAGGCGGGGAGCTGTTTTTT.